This entry lists 21 T cell receptor beta chains sequenced from one sample in a study of T cell changes during pregnancy in multiple sclerosis. Some clones are missing from TCRdb's copy, which holds only in-frame ones; the method was immunoSEQ multiplex PCR. Among around 35,000 clones listed, 90% were seen once. Specimen: CD8+ T cells from peripheral blood mononuclear cells, collected before pregnancy. These receptors were obtained from a female donor with multiple sclerosis, enrolled in a pregnancy study.

The V and J genes are TRBV29-1 and TRBJ1-1; 8 nucleotides line up with TRBD1. Germline lookup yields CDR1 SQVTM and CDR2 ANQGSEA. The CDR3 totals 12 residues. V gave up 3 bases and J gave up 7 bases; unmatched junction bases: 4. This chain's CDR3 is CSVDGQGVEAFF. The CDR3 nucleotides read TGCAGCGTTGATGGACAGGGAGTTGAAGCTTTCTTT.

This chain joins TRBV6-5 and TRBJ2-7; 9 bases line up with TRBD1. V dropped 5 bases and J dropped 7; count of bases not matched to a gene: 6. CDR1 is MNHEY and CDR2 is SVGAGI in the germline V gene. This CDR3 is 13 amino acids long. Here the CDR3 DNA reads TGTGCCAGCAGTGGACAGGGGACGTGGGAGCAGTACTTC. Encoded protein: CASSGQGTWEQYF.

This clone was found once. V gene TRBV9 combines with J gene TRBJ1-1; D call uncertain. The CDR3 sequence is 15 residues long. Germline assignment: CDR1 SGDLS and CDR2 YYNGEE. Between the trimmed V and J ends, which lost 3 bases and 0 bases, there was a span of 12 bases. CDR3 sequence (DNA): TGTGCCAGCAGCGCAGTCGGCGGGATGAACACTGAAGCTTTCTTT. Its protein is CASSAVGGMNTEAFF.

The chain has TRBV5-1 and TRBJ2-7; D is uncertain. Trimming shortened V by 3 bases and J by 2 bases, and 15 bases separated the two germline ends. Germline V lookup: CDR1 SGHRS, CDR2 YFSETQ. This CDR3 has 15 amino acids. Here the CDR3 reads CASSWSPAATYEQYF. In DNA, the CDR3 is TGCGCCAGCAGCTGGTCCCCGGCGGCTACCTACGAGCAGTACTTC.

The chain is built from TRBV7-2 and TRBJ2-1, with D unclear. Germline V CDR1 and CDR2: SGHTA, FQGNSA. This CDR3 region has 13 residues. Trimming shortened V by 6 bases and J by 1 base, and 7 bases separated the two germline ends. The CDR3 region has the DNA TGTGCCAGCAGTTACATATCCTACAATGAGCAGTTCTTC. As protein: CASSYISYNEQFF.

The chain combines TRBV2 with TRBJ1-1; perhaps TRBD1 as D (5 bases). V lost 8 bases to trimming and J lost 1 base, with 8 bases between them. CDR1 is SNHLY and CDR2 is FYNNEI in the germline V gene. The CDR3 is made up of 12 amino acids. CDR3 amino acids: CASSTGNTEAFF. CDR3 sequence (DNA): TGTGCCAGCTCAACAGGGAACACTGAAGCTTTCTTT.

V usage is TRBV27 and J usage is TRBJ1-4, with D perhaps matching TRBD1 (6 bases). The CDR3 has 14 amino acids. V gave up 8 bases and J gave up 3 bases, with 13 bases separating them. CDR1 is MNHEY and CDR2 is SMNVEV in the germline V gene (reference sequence). CDR3 protein: CASGGGDSNEKLFF. The CDR3 DNA reads as TGTGCCAGCGGAGGGGGGGACTCTAATGAAAAACTGTTTTTT.

The chain joins TRBV27 to TRBJ2-5; 10 nucleotides align to TRBD2. This CDR3 is 15 amino acids long. CDR1 and CDR2 (germline): MNHEY, SMNVEV (reference sequence). J gave up 2 bases and V 5 bases, and 5 bases lay outside the gene matches. CDR3 protein: CASSPLAGAQETQYF. CDR3 nucleotide sequence: TGTGCCAGCAGTCCTCTAGCGGGGGCTCAAGAGACCCAGTACTTC.

The chain is built from TRBV11-3 and TRBJ2-1, with a weak D call TRBD1 (6 bases). Germline V gives CDR1 SGHNT, CDR2 YENEEA. Trimming took 5 bases from V and 1 from J, leaving 15 bases between them. The CDR3 extends over 16 amino acids. DNA of the CDR3: TGTGCCAGCAGCCCCAAGGGGGACGAGTCCTACAATGAGCAGTTCTTC. Translating gives CASSPKGDESYNEQFF.

This chain joins TRBV27 and TRBJ2-1, with TRBD2 matching 8 bases. Germline assignment: CDR1 MNHEY and CDR2 SMNVEV (reference sequence). The V and J ends lost 7 bases and 7 bases, in that order; junction bases with no gene match: 9. The CDR3 is made up of 14 amino acids. CDR3 DNA: TGTGCCAGCAATCCGGGGACTAGGTGGAATGAGCAGTTCTTC. Translating gives CASNPGTRWNEQFF.

The rearrangement links TRBV7-9 to TRBJ1-2; D gene ambiguous. The CDR3 length is 13 residues. Germline CDR1 reads SEHNR; CDR2 reads FQNEAQ (reference sequence). V was pared by 1 base and J by 4 bases, with 7 bases between. The CDR3 spells CASSLGTAYGYTF. For the CDR3, the DNA is TGTGCCAGCAGCTTAGGAACAGCCTATGGCTACACCTTC.

The genes are TRBV7-8 and TRBJ2-7, with D possibly TRBD1 on 5 matching bases. CDR3 length equals 13 residues. Germline CDR1 and CDR2: SGHVS and FQNEAQ. V lost 1 base and J lost 6, with 10 bases in between. CDR3 in amino acids: CASSLGWGSEQYF. CDR3 DNA: TGTGCCAGCAGCTTAGGCTGGGGCTCCGAGCAGTACTTC.

This chain connects TRBV4-1 to TRBJ1-1; a possible D gene is TRBD1 (6 bases). V was pared by 3 bases and J by 10 bases, with 18 bases between. Germline V gives CDR1 MGHRA, CDR2 YSYEKL. This CDR3 comprises 14 residues. DNA of the CDR3: TGCGCCAGCAGCCAGGCAGGGGTAACCAGCGGAGCTTTCTTT. Its protein is CASSQAGVTSGAFF.

The chain recombines TRBV5-6 with TRBJ1-2, with a possible D match to TRBD1 (6 bases). The V gene lost 2 bases and the J gene lost 14 bases, with 22 bases spanning the gap. The CDR3 is 14 residues long. Per germline, CDR1 SGHDT and CDR2 YYEEEE. CDR3 amino acids: CASSFLQDRNEVTF. The DNA of the CDR3 is TGTGCCAGCAGCTTTTTACAAGACAGGAATGAGGTAACCTTC.

V and J are TRBV7-9 and TRBJ2-7, with TRBD2 identical over 9 bases. Germline V gene lookup returns CDR1 SEHNR and CDR2 FQNEAQ (reference sequence). This CDR3 has 16 amino acids. The V and J ends lost 0 bases and 3 bases, in that order; junction bases with no gene match: 6. The CDR3 is CASSLALLAGNYEQYF. The DNA for the CDR3 is TGTGCCAGCAGCTTAGCTTTACTAGCGGGCAACTACGAGCAGTACTTC.

The rearrangement uses TRBV7-2 and TRBJ1-3; D unresolved. Deletions cut 5 bases from V and 0 bases from J, with 11 bases between. Per the germline V gene, CDR1 is SGHTA and CDR2 is FQGNSA. This CDR3 spans 15 amino acids. This chain's CDR3 is CASSRVRASGNTIYF. Written as DNA, the CDR3 is TGTGCCAGCAGCCGCGTTCGAGCCTCTGGAAACACCATATATTTT.

This chain uses TRBV27 with TRBJ2-3, with D possibly being TRBD2 (5 bases). The length of the CDR3 is 19 residues. The V end lost 2 bases, the J end lost 2 bases, and 23 bases lay between the germline ends. Looked up from germline, CDR1 is MNHEY and CDR2 is SMNVEV (reference sequence). CDR3 coding DNA: TGTGCCAGCAGTTTAAGGGCCCAGATTTGGGAGATGAACACAGATACGCAGTATTTT. Translation: CASSLRAQIWEMNTDTQYF.

This sequence joins TRBV6-5 and TRBJ2-1, with a weak D call TRBD1 (5 bases). The ends were cut back, 5 bases at V and 12 bases at J, with 11 bases in the middle. The germline V gene has CDR1 MNHEY and CDR2 SVGAGI. The CDR3 is 11 amino acids. The CDR3 protein is CASSGHKGQFF. CDR3 DNA: TGTGCCAGCAGTGGACACAAGGGGCAGTTCTTC.

V and J are TRBV6-1 and TRBJ2-1, with D unclear. CDR3 size: 14 residues. Germline V gives CDR1 MNHNS, CDR2 SASEGT. The ends were cut back, 4 bases at V and 7 bases at J, with 14 bases in the middle. The CDR3 DNA reads TGTGCCAGCAGTGTATCGGTTTTGCCTAATGAGCAGTTCTTC. This codes for CASSVSVLPNEQFF.

V is TRBV5-4 and J is TRBJ2-5; weak D call: TRBD1 (5 bases). The V and J ends lost 2 bases and 3 bases respectively, with 11 bases between them. The CDR3 has 14 amino acids. Germline V gene lookup returns CDR1 SGHNT and CDR2 YYREEE (reference sequence). In DNA, the CDR3 is TGTGCCAGCAGCTTATATCAGGGAAAAGAGACCCAGTACTTC. Translating it yields CASSLYQGKETQYF.

The V call is TRBV21-1, the J call TRBJ2-1; the DNA was not compared with TRBD2, the D call given in the table. TRBV21-1 is noted as a pseudogene. The CDR3 totals 11 residues. The CDR3 region is CARGGVNEQFF. In nucleotides, the CDR3 is TGTGCCAGAGGAGGGGTTAATGAGCAGTTCTTC.